Following are 8 T cell receptor beta chains from one sample sequenced in a study of blood T cell repertoires in COVID-19. Method: immunoSEQ multiplex PCR; TCRdb's copy keeps in-frame clones and lacks some. The sample has roughly 100,000 clones, over 70% seen once. Sequencing input: peripheral blood. These receptors originate from a woman at least 80 years old with acute or convalescent COVID-19.

The genes are TRBV5-1 and TRBJ2-7; 8 nucleotides align to TRBD2. There are 19 residues in the CDR3. Germline V lookup: CDR1 SGHRS, CDR2 YFSETQ. V trimming: 0 bases; J trimming: 2 bases; junction bases outside the gene matches: 16. The CDR3 nucleotides read TGCGCCAGCAGCTTGGCCCCTAACGGGGGGGGCTTGCGGCCCTACGAGCAGTACTTC. It is translated as CASSLAPNGGGLRPYEQYF.

Written as DNA, the CDR3 is TGTGCCAGCAGCTTAGTAGGGGCTGGGGCCAACGTCCTGACTTTC. It specifies CASSLVGAGANVLTF. The rearrangement links TRBV7-2 to TRBJ2-6, with D possibly matching TRBD1 (5 bases). The CDR3 has 15 amino acids. Trimming took 1 base from V and 2 from J, leaving 6 bases between them. Germline V lookup: CDR1 SGHTA, CDR2 FQGNSA.

The chain carries TRBV19 and TRBJ1-5; D is possibly TRBD1 (5 bases). CDR3 length: 13 amino acids. Germline V lookup: CDR1 LNHDA, CDR2 SQIVND (reference sequence). Trimming took off 8 bases at V and 7 bases at J, with 15 bases between the two ends. The CDR3 protein is CASAAGRTQPQHF. The CDR3 bases are TGTGCCAGTGCGGCAGGGCGGACCCAGCCCCAGCATTTT.

This clone has a single count. This rearrangement joins TRBV4-2 to TRBJ1-6; no clear D. Germline CDR1 is LGHNA and CDR2 is YNFKEQ. This CDR3 has 16 amino acids. The V and J ends lost 0 bases and 8 bases respectively, with 14 bases between them. This CDR3 is CASSQDLTQIYSPLHF. The CDR3 DNA follows: TGTGCCAGCAGCCAAGATCTAACTCAAATTTATTCACCCCTCCACTTT.

This clone was found a few times. V gene TRBV6-5 combines with J gene TRBJ2-2; maybe TRBD2 (7 bases). This CDR3 is built from 15 residues. Germline V gene data show CDR1 as MNHEY and CDR2 as SVGAGI. V lost 7 bases and J 1 base, leaving 13 bases between the germline ends. The CDR3 nucleotides read TGTGCCAGCAATGGCGGGGGACAGAACACCGGGGAGCTGTTTTTT. The encoded protein is CASNGGGQNTGELFF.

The CDR3 region has the DNA TGTGCCAGCAGTCCCTACGGACAGCCTACCTACGAGCAGTACTTC. Protein sequence: CASSPYGQPTYEQYF. V and J are TRBV2 and TRBJ2-7; TRBD1 is a possible D gene (6 bases). Germline V gene data show CDR1 as SNHLY and CDR2 as FYNNEI. The CDR3 covers 15 residues. V lost 5 bases and J lost 2, with 16 bases in between.

V and J are TRBV7-9 and TRBJ1-6, with D unclear. Germline lookup yields CDR1 SEHNR and CDR2 FQNEAQ (reference sequence). The CDR3 consists of 16 residues. V gave up 3 bases and J gave up 0 bases, with 9 bases separating them. The CDR3 DNA is TGTGCCAGCAGCTTGGGAGAGGACTCCTATAATTCACCCCTCCACTTT. Translated, it gives CASSLGEDSYNSPLHF. The complete variable domain, with remaining parts taken from reference TRBV7-9 and TRBJ1-6, reads DTGVSQNPRHKITKRGQNVTFRCDPISEHNRLYWYRQTLGQGPEFLTYFQNEAQLEKSRLLSDRFSAERPKGSFSTLEIQRTEQGDSAMYLCASSLGEDSYNSPLHFGNGTRLTVT.

This clone came up once. In nucleotides, the CDR3 is TGTGCCAGCATCTCGATAGCGCGGGAGCAGTTCTTC. This encodes CASISIAREQFF. The J gene is TRBJ2-1, the V gene TRBV6-5, with D possibly being TRBD2 (5 bases). There are 12 residues in the CDR3. Germline assignment: CDR1 MNHEY and CDR2 SVGAGI. V shed 7 bases and J shed 10 bases, with 14 bases lying between them.